Listed here are 20 T cell receptor beta chains from one sample, sequenced in a study of read filtering for tumor transcriptome and immune sequencing. From around 440 ng of RNA, a library with molecular barcoded alpha/delta and beta/gamma adaptors was made. Via MiXCR, TCRdb re-called the reads, giving one row per CDR3 protein. This table holds 75,000 to 95,000 distinct CDR3 sequences, roughly a fifth found once. The sequencing sample was made of a population of CD138-negative cells sorted from bone marrow. These receptors came from a donor at least 40 years old with multiple myeloma.

In its sample, this clonotype was seen many times. The gene calls are TRBV27 and TRBJ2-7; D might be TRBD1 (5 bases). This CDR3 spans 13 amino acids. Germline CDR1 reads MNHEY; CDR2 reads SMNVEV (reference sequence). CDR3: CASGETDPSEQYF. DNA of the CDR3: TGTGCTTCAGGAGAGACAGACCCTTCCGAGCAGTACTTC.

This clonotype has at least ten counts. The DNA for the CDR3 is TGCAGCTTGGAAAGGGGGGGAGAGACCCAGTACTTC. Amino acids: CSLERGGETQYF. The chain is built from TRBV20-1 and TRBJ2-5, with D perhaps matching TRBD2 (7 bases). Germline V lookup: CDR1 DFQATT, CDR2 SNEGSKA (reference sequence). The CDR3 is 12 amino acids.

The table lists this clonotype with many counts. CDR3 DNA: TGTGCCAGCAGGACCGGGACAGGGTACACCGGGGAGCTGTTTTTT. Translated, it gives CASRTGTGYTGELFF. The rearrangement uses TRBV2 and TRBJ2-2, with 9 bases aligning to TRBD1. Per germline, CDR1 SNHLY and CDR2 FYNNEI. V lost 6 bases and J lost 3; bases outside the gene matches: 5. The CDR3 consists of 15 residues.

This clonotype was picked up many times. The V call is TRBV6-1, the J call TRBJ2-5; 7 bases line up with TRBD1. The V and J ends lost 9 bases and 3 bases, in that order; junction bases with no gene match: 10. Germline V lookup: CDR1 MNHNS, CDR2 SASEGT. The CDR3 has 14 residues. The CDR3 coding sequence is TGTGCCAGTTACAGGGGTTTTGGAGAAGAGACCCAGTACTTC. This encodes CASYRGFGEETQYF.

This chain joins TRBV28 and TRBJ1-2; TRBD1 matches at 7 bases. Germline CDR1 reads MDHEN; CDR2 reads SYDVKM. Trimming removed 7 bases from V and 2 bases from J; junction bases left unmatched: 7. This CDR3 has 14 amino acids. The CDR3 is CASTQGGHNYGYTF. CDR3 DNA sequence: TGTGCCAGCACCCAAGGGGGCCACAACTATGGCTACACCTTC.

This clonotype has only one observation. One base away lies a much larger clone, so this may be a sequencing read error. The chain combines TRBV20-1 with TRBJ1-1, with no clear D. Germline values: CDR1 DFQATT, CDR2 SNEGSKA (reference sequence). CDR3 length equals 12 residues. CDR3 in amino acids: CSAIGPNTEALF. CDR3 sequence (DNA): TGCAGTGCTATAGGGCCAAACACTGAAGCTCTCTTT.

The CDR3, as DNA: TGTGCCAGCAGTCGGGGGCCGATTGATCAGTACTTC. It codes for CASSRGPIDQYF. The chain carries TRBV7-9 and TRBJ2-7; D is possibly TRBD1 or TRBD2 (6 bases each). This CDR3 spans 12 amino acids. The V gene lost 6 bases and the J gene lost 10 bases, with 16 bases spanning the gap. Per the germline V gene, CDR1 is SEHNR and CDR2 is FQNEAQ (reference sequence).

Many counts were recorded for this clonotype. This chain links TRBV20-1 with TRBJ1-1; a possible D gene is TRBD1 (6 bases). The germline V gene encodes CDR1 DFQATT and CDR2 SNEGSKA (reference sequence). Trimming stripped 6 bases from V and 3 bases from J, with 11 bases between. The CDR3 is 12 residues long. The CDR3: CSARQVYTEAFF. The CDR3 DNA sequence: TGCAGTGCGAGACAGGTATACACTGAAGCTTTCTTT.

Of note for this clonotype: A single base separates this from a much larger clone, so it may be a read error. CDR3 loop: CASNGTGGSTEAFF. The CDR3 DNA sequence: TGTGCCAGCAATGGAACGGGGGGCAGCACTGAAGCTTTCTTT. The chain recombines TRBV6-6 with TRBJ1-1, with D possibly TRBD1 on 6 matching bases. This CDR3 is 14 amino acids long. With 7 bases removed from V and 4 bases from J, the gap between germline ends came to 16 bases. Germline V lookup: CDR1 MNHNY, CDR2 SVGAGI (reference sequence).

This clonotype was detected only a few times. This chain joins TRBV11-1 and TRBJ1-4; 7 nucleotides agree with TRBD1. The trim removed 5 bases at V and 3 bases at J, leaving 3 bases unmatched. Per the germline V gene, CDR1 is SGHAT and CDR2 is FQDESV (reference sequence). The CDR3 contains 14 residues. The CDR3 protein is CASSLGTANEKLFF. CDR3 DNA: TGTGCCAGCAGCCTCGGGACAGCTAATGAAAAACTGTTTTTT.

This clonotype was seen many times. The V gene is TRBV23-1, the J gene TRBJ1-5; D is ambiguous. TRBV23-1 is flagged as an ORF with uncertain function. This CDR3 spans 16 amino acids. Trimming removed 11 bases from V and 0 bases from J, with 20 bases in between. The CDR3 nucleotides read TGCGCCGGCTCTCCTAGTGGGATATATAGCAATCAGCCCCAGCATTTT. It translates to CAGSPSGIYSNQPQHF.

The gene calls are TRBV6-5 and TRBJ1-3; D is perhaps TRBD1 (5 bases). Germline CDR1 is MNHEY and CDR2 is SVGAGI. The length of the CDR3 is 17 residues. Trimming took off 9 bases at V and 1 base at J, with 22 bases between the two ends. The CDR3 nucleotides read TGTGCCAGTACGGTAGCAGGGAGAACTGAATCTGGAAACACCATATATTTT. Its translation: CASTVAGRTESGNTIYF.

A remark on this clonotype: As the CDR3 is not closed by the conserved phenylalanine or tryptophan, this likely results from a read error. The chain carries TRBV5-1 and TRBJ2-7; D is uncertain. The length of the CDR3 is 14 residues. Between the trimmed V and J ends, which lost 0 bases and 6 bases, there was a span of 13 bases. The germline V gene encodes CDR1 SGHRS and CDR2 YFSETQ. CDR3 amino acids: CASSLAGISGEQYL. The CDR3 bases are TGCGCCAGCAGCTTGGCCGGAATCTCGGGCGAGCAGTACCTC.

To note about this clonotype: A read error may account for a junction end that differs from germline. This chain links TRBV14 with TRBJ2-1, with D perhaps TRBD1 (6 bases). The CDR3 length is 13 residues. The germline gives CDR1 SGHDN, CDR2 FVKESK. CDR3 DNA sequence: TGTGCCAGCAGCCAGAACCAGGGGAGTGAGCAGCTCTTC. Protein: CASSQNQGSEQLF.

At least ten counts were recorded for this clonotype. The chain employs TRBV4-2 and TRBJ2-5; D could derive from TRBD1 or TRBD2 (5 bases each). Germline CDR1 and CDR2: LGHNA and YNFKEQ. The CDR3 has 15 amino acids. Deletions cut 3 bases from V and 0 bases from J, with 11 bases between. The CDR3 DNA sequence: TGTGCCAGCAGCCAGGGGACGGCTTACCAAGAGACCCAGTACTTC. This sequence encodes CASSQGTAYQETQYF.

This clonotype has ten or more counts. The rearrangement uses TRBV28 and TRBJ2-5; D unclear. Germline assignment: CDR1 MDHEN and CDR2 SYDVKM. V shed 3 bases and J shed 5 bases, with 13 bases lying between them. The CDR3 extends over 14 amino acids. The chain's CDR3 is CASSFTSQRETQYF. In DNA form, the CDR3 reads TGTGCCAGCAGTTTTACCTCCCAGAGGGAGACCCAGTACTTC.

This clonotype was picked up many times. The rearrangement uses TRBV4-1 and TRBJ2-2; the D gene is possibly TRBD2 (6 bases). The CDR3 has 17 amino acids. V was shortened by 0 bases and J by 5 bases, with 16 bases between the two germline ends. The germline V gene has CDR1 MGHRA and CDR2 YSYEKL. The CDR3 DNA follows: TGCGCCAGCAGCCAAGATAGAGGTGCGGGGTGGACCGGGGAGCTGTTTTTT. It yields the protein CASSQDRGAGWTGELFF.

This clonotype was seen repeatedly, ten times or more. The chain carries TRBV20-1 and TRBJ2-7, with D unresolved. This CDR3 comprises 12 residues. Germline CDR1 is DFQATT and CDR2 is SNEGSKA (reference sequence). Trimming pared 6 bases from V and 2 bases from J, leaving 11 bases between. The CDR3 is CSAPGQPYEQYF. The CDR3 DNA reads as TGCAGTGCCCCAGGCCAACCCTACGAGCAGTACTTC.

This clonotype was counted ten times or more. The V and J genes are TRBV30 and TRBJ2-1; D ambiguous. This CDR3 has 13 amino acids. With 2 bases removed from V and 5 bases from J, the gap between germline ends came to 10 bases. The V gene's germline CDR1 is GTSNPN and CDR2 SVGIG (reference sequence). The CDR3 spells CAWSRVGNNEQFF. The CDR3 DNA reads TGTGCCTGGAGTCGAGTCGGTAACAATGAGCAGTTCTTC.

On this clonotype itself: At one of its ends the junction is not consistent with the germline gene, which may arise from a read error. This chain connects TRBV7-2 to TRBJ1-1; possible D gene TRBD1, 6 bases. The CDR3 loop spans 15 amino acids. CDR1 SGHTA and CDR2 FQGNSA come from the germline V gene. CDR3 sequence: CASARGAGVNTEAFF. For the CDR3, the DNA is TGTGCCAGCGCCCGGGGGGCAGGGGTGAACACTGAAGCATTCTTT.